A single T cell receptor beta chain is shown here with its context. The antigen remains undetermined. The data originate from a study of cytomegalovirus exposure and HLA in healthy donors. Whole-study context: Unique TCRs from HLA-typed donors, about 85 million of them, were held in an early data release. Around 83% of a few hundred genotyped donors fell in the Caucasian-associated ancestry cluster. Overall study results and limits: The authors confirmed in vitro that a few CMV-associated chains were specific for CMV antigens.

With V trimmed by 5 bases and J by 7 bases, 10 bases remained unmatched. The CDR3 has 14 residues. Germline assignment: CDR1 MNHEY and CDR2 SVGAGI. It was with 60 Vbeta and 13 Jbeta primers that the PCR ran. Data came from immunoSEQ multiplex PCR; TCRdb stores just in-frame clones and leaves some out. Among roughly 99,000 clones listed, 65% to 85% were seen once. This clonotype originated in a man aged 25-45 years in good health and CMV-seronegative. Sequencing was performed on PBMCs. This chain connects TRBV6-5 to TRBJ1-2, with 7 bases matching TRBD1. CDR3 protein: CASSQTATGSGYTF. For the CDR3, the DNA is TGTGCCAGCAGTCAGACGGCGACAGGGAGTGGCTACACCTTC.